One sample yielded the 29 T cell receptor beta chains listed below, sequenced in a study of T cell responses to AZD1222 COVID-19 vaccine. Repertoires were generated with immunoSEQ multiplex PCR, while TCRdb's copy carries only in-frame clones and drops some. The table has 140,000 to 150,000 clones, over 90% seen once. This sample comprised peripheral blood, obtained on day 0 of AZD1222 vaccination. These TCRs come from an adult in good health.

The CDR3 DNA sequence: TGTGCCAGCTTTGACAGGGTACAGCCCCAGCATTTT. Protein: CASFDRVQPQHF. The chain couples TRBV28 to TRBJ1-5, with 7 bases identical to TRBD1. The CDR3 is made up of 12 amino acids. Germline V CDR1 and CDR2: MDHEN, SYDVKM. Losses at the gene ends were 8 bases for V and 7 bases for J; bases not matched to a gene: 5.

The CDR3 nucleotides are TGTGCCAGTCCCCGGACCGGTTGGGGAGATACGCAGTATTTT. This gives the protein CASPRTGWGDTQYF. The chain uses TRBV2 and TRBJ2-3; unclear D gene. This CDR3 comprises 14 residues. The germline V and J ends were trimmed by 9 bases and 5 bases, with 18 bases remaining between them. The germline CDR1 and CDR2 sequences are SNHLY and FYNNEI.

In DNA form, the CDR3 reads TGCGCCAGCAGCTTCAGCGGGAGGGCCGATAATGAGCAGTTCTTC. It translates to CASSFSGRADNEQFF. The chain links TRBV5-1 to TRBJ2-1, with TRBD2 identical over 10 bases. The length of the CDR3 is 15 residues. From germline, CDR1 is SGHRS and CDR2 YFSETQ. Trimming cost V 2 bases and J 7 bases; bases outside gene matches: 6.

The chain couples TRBV28 to TRBJ1-5; D gene unclear. The V gene's germline CDR1 is MDHEN and CDR2 SYDVKM. V was pared by 4 bases and J by 6 bases, with 13 bases between. The CDR3 covers 14 residues. CDR3 DNA: TGTGCCAGCAGTTCCCCCGCGGGTTTTCAGCCCCAGCATTTT. As protein: CASSSPAGFQPQHF.

The V and J genes are TRBV29-1 and TRBJ2-1; D perhaps matches TRBD2 (6 bases). CDR1 is SQVTM and CDR2 is ANQGSEA in the germline V gene. Trimming took off 5 bases at V and 5 bases at J, with 16 bases between the two ends. The CDR3 has 14 residues. CDR3 protein: CSVPGSFQDNEQFF. The CDR3, as DNA: TGCAGCGTTCCCGGGAGCTTCCAAGACAATGAGCAGTTCTTC.

The V and J genes are TRBV3-1 (or the pseudogene TRBV3-2) and TRBJ2-5; D unclear. The CDR3 covers 16 residues. Trimming stripped 1 base from V and 4 bases from J, with 16 bases between. In germline, CDR1 is LGHDT, CDR2 YNNKEL (reference sequence). The CDR3 DNA is TGTGCCAGCAGCCAAGTTATCTGGACGTGGGTAGAGACCCAGTACTTC. This gives the protein CASSQVIWTWVETQYF.

This chain links TRBV28 with TRBJ2-1, with D uncertain. V lost 2 bases to trimming and J lost 2 bases, with 7 bases between them. This CDR3 contains 14 residues. Germline V gene sequence: CDR1 MDHEN, CDR2 SYDVKM. In DNA form, the CDR3 reads TGTGCCAGCAGTTTACGGGCCCCCTACAATGAGCAGTTCTTC. Translated: CASSLRAPYNEQFF.

The V gene is TRBV6-6, the J gene TRBJ1-5, with D hard to call. V lost 2 bases and J 6 bases, leaving 11 bases between the germline ends. The CDR3 covers 14 residues. CDR1 MNHNY and CDR2 SVGAGI come from the germline V gene (reference sequence). CDR3 sequence (DNA): TGTGCCAGCAGTTACGGCAGCTCTAGTCAGCCCCAGCATTTT. Protein product: CASSYGSSSQPQHF.

J is TRBJ1-4 and V is TRBV20-1, with TRBD1 as a possible D gene (5 bases). V was clipped by 3 bases and J by 4 bases, with 12 bases between them. Germline V gene lookup returns CDR1 DFQATT and CDR2 SNEGSKA (reference sequence). The CDR3 consists of 14 residues. CDR3 residues: CSASEWGFNEKLFF. CDR3 DNA: TGCAGTGCTAGTGAGTGGGGCTTTAATGAAAAACTGTTTTTT.

This sequence joins TRBV7-3 and TRBJ2-1; 7 nucleotides agree with TRBD2. V dropped 6 bases and J dropped 0; count of bases not matched to a gene: 8. The CDR3 contains 16 residues. Germline-derived CDR1 and CDR2 are SGHTA and FQGTGA. The CDR3 bases are TGTGCCAGCAGTTCCCGCGGGAGCAGCTCCTACAATGAGCAGTTCTTC. As protein: CASSSRGSSSYNEQFF.

The chain employs TRBV30 and TRBJ1-2; D might be TRBD1 (5 bases). CDR3 length: 14 residues. Germline lookup yields CDR1 GTSNPN and CDR2 SVGIG (reference sequence). The V end was cut by 0 bases, the J end by 5 bases, with 13 bases between. CDR3 protein: CAWSVEREGYGYTF. Written as DNA, the CDR3 is TGTGCCTGGAGTGTGGAGAGGGAGGGGTATGGCTACACCTTC.

The CDR3 spells CASSLSTTSREQYF. The DNA for the CDR3 is TGTGCCAGCAGTTTATCTACGACTAGTCGCGAGCAGTACTTC. This sequence joins TRBV27 and TRBJ2-7, with a weak D call TRBD2 (6 bases). The germline V gene encodes CDR1 MNHEY and CDR2 SMNVEV (reference sequence). V dropped 0 bases and J dropped 6 bases, with 12 bases sitting between them. This CDR3 spans 14 amino acids.

The J gene is TRBJ2-2, the V gene TRBV10-2; D might be TRBD2 (6 bases). There are 16 residues in the CDR3. Trimming removed 7 bases at V and 1 base at J, with 16 bases between. Looked up from germline, CDR1 is WSHSY and CDR2 is SAAADI. The CDR3 DNA reads as TGCGCCAGCAAGCCGTCGGGGCGGGGGAACACCGGGGAGCTGTTTTTT. Translation gives CASKPSGRGNTGELFF.

This rearrangement joins TRBV6-6 to TRBJ2-1; a weak D match, TRBD1 (5 bases). The CDR3 contains 12 residues. Germline V gene lookup returns CDR1 MNHNY and CDR2 SVGAGI (reference sequence). Between the trimmed V and J ends, which lost 2 bases and 10 bases, there was a span of 9 bases. The chain's CDR3 is CASSYPQGEQFF. The CDR3 DNA sequence: TGTGCCAGCAGTTACCCCCAGGGCGAGCAGTTCTTC.

The chain carries TRBV2 and TRBJ2-2, with D perhaps TRBD1 (7 bases). Germline values: CDR1 SNHLY, CDR2 FYNNEI. Deletions cut 7 bases from V and 0 bases from J, with 12 bases between. The CDR3 covers 15 residues. The CDR3 bases are TGTGCCAGCATCGGCGGGACAGCGAACACCGGGGAGCTGTTTTTT. Translating gives CASIGGTANTGELFF.

V is TRBV29-1 and J is TRBJ2-1; no clear D. The CDR3 is 11 amino acids. The germline V gene has CDR1 SQVTM and CDR2 ANQGSEA. V shed 4 bases and J shed 3 bases, with 4 bases lying between them. For the CDR3, the DNA is TGCAGCGTTGGGGGCTACAATGAGCAGTTCTTC. Translating gives CSVGGYNEQFF.

The chain uses TRBV6-5 and TRBJ1-1, with 7 bases aligning to TRBD1. CDR3 size: 13 residues. The germline CDR1 and CDR2 sequences are MNHEY and SVGAGI. J lost 5 bases, V lost 6 bases, and 6 bases had no gene match. Here the CDR3 DNA reads TGTGCCAGCAGAGTCGACAGGGCAACTGAAGCTTTCTTT. Translation gives CASRVDRATEAFF.

V and J are TRBV4-1 and TRBJ1-3, with TRBD1 as a possible D gene (6 bases). CDR1 and CDR2 from the germline V gene are MGHRA and YSYEKL. The V and J ends lost 1 base and 4 bases respectively, with 11 bases between them. The CDR3 runs to 15 residues. The CDR3 nucleotides read TGCGCCAGCAGCCAAGGTAGACAGGAGGGAAACACCATATATTTT. Translation: CASSQGRQEGNTIYF.

This clone was seen only once. The V call is TRBV5-1, the J call TRBJ1-2; D gene ambiguous. The CDR3 covers 13 residues. Germline CDR1 and CDR2: SGHRS and YFSETQ. Trimming cost V 4 bases and J 0 bases, with 7 bases left between them. The DNA of the CDR3 is TGCGCCAGCAGCCCTAGCCCTAACTATGGCTACACCTTC. Amino acid sequence: CASSPSPNYGYTF.

This chain connects TRBV3-1 (or the pseudogene TRBV3-2) to TRBJ1-5, with 9 bases that match TRBD1. The CDR3 loop spans 16 amino acids. V dropped 0 bases and J dropped 4; count of bases not matched to a gene: 4. Germline loops: CDR1 LGHDT, CDR2 YNNKEL (reference sequence). CDR3 coding DNA: TGTGCCAGCAGCCAAGATTGGGGACAGGGTAATCAGCCCCAGCATTTT. Translating gives CASSQDWGQGNQPQHF.

This clone has a single count. The V call is TRBV5-1, the J call TRBJ1-5, with D perhaps matching TRBD1 (5 bases). Trimming pared 2 bases from V and 2 bases from J, leaving 8 bases between. The CDR3 extends over 14 amino acids. In germline, CDR1 is SGHRS, CDR2 YFSETQ. Here the CDR3 DNA reads TGCGCCAGCAGCTTTACGGGGGGCAATCAGCCCCAGCATTTT. Residues: CASSFTGGNQPQHF.

The chain couples TRBV19 to TRBJ2-7; either TRBD1 or TRBD2 may fit D (5 bases each). This CDR3 contains 15 residues. Germline values: CDR1 LNHDA, CDR2 SQIVND (reference sequence). V was cut by 3 bases and J by 3 bases, with 15 bases left in between. The CDR3 nucleotides read TGTGCCAGTAGTATGTATGGGGACGCAAACTACGAGCAGTACTTC. This encodes CASSMYGDANYEQYF. The complete variable domain, with remaining parts taken from reference TRBV19 and TRBJ2-7, reads DGGITQSPKYLFRKEGQNVTLSCEQNLNHDAMYWYRQDPGQGLRLIYYSQIVNDFQKGDIAEGYSVSREKKESFPLTVTSAQKNPTAFYLCASSMYGDANYEQYFGPGTRLTVT.

The CDR3 spells CASSQDSWTASSYEQYF. CDR3 nucleotides: TGCGCCAGCAGCCAAGATAGCTGGACAGCAAGCTCCTACGAGCAGTACTTC. This chain uses TRBV4-1 with TRBJ2-7, with D perhaps TRBD1 (6 bases). The CDR3 loop spans 17 amino acids. Germline lookup yields CDR1 MGHRA and CDR2 YSYEKL. V shed 0 bases and J shed 0 bases, with 15 bases lying between them.

Here the CDR3 reads CASSRGSDTEAFF. CDR3 nucleotide sequence: TGCGCCAGCAGCCGGGGAAGTGACACTGAAGCTTTCTTT. This chain uses TRBV5-1 with TRBJ1-1; D is undetermined. The CDR3 is 13 residues long. The V gene lost 4 bases and the J gene lost 3 bases, with 10 bases spanning the gap. CDR1 is SGHRS, CDR2 YFSETQ, per germline.

The gene calls are TRBV11-2 and TRBJ2-7; maybe TRBD1 (6 bases). This CDR3 is built from 13 residues. CDR1 and CDR2 from the germline V gene are SGHAT and FQNNGV. Trimming took off 3 bases at V and 5 bases at J, with 11 bases between the two ends. The CDR3 here is CASSFGTTDEQYF. The DNA of the CDR3 is TGTGCCAGCAGCTTTGGGACAACCGACGAGCAGTACTTC.

The chain carries TRBV4-1 and TRBJ1-3, with D perhaps TRBD1 (5 bases). The CDR3 is 17 residues long. The V end was cut by 1 base, the J end by 2 bases, with 15 bases between. Germline CDR1 reads MGHRA; CDR2 reads YSYEKL. CDR3 sequence: CASSQVSVRGAGNTIYF. The CDR3 nucleotides are TGCGCCAGCAGCCAAGTCAGCGTTAGAGGGGCTGGAAACACCATATATTTT.

The rearrangement joins TRBV29-1 to TRBJ2-1; possibly TRBD2 for D (6 bases). There are 12 residues in the CDR3. Germline assignment: CDR1 SQVTM and CDR2 ANQGSEA. Trimming removed 7 bases at V and 10 bases at J, with 17 bases between. The CDR3 DNA reads TGCAGCGCCGGAGGGTCGCGCCGGGAGCAGTTCTTC. As protein: CSAGGSRREQFF.

This chain links TRBV5-4 with TRBJ1-2; tentative D call: TRBD1 (5 bases). The germline CDR1 and CDR2 sequences are SGHNT and YYREEE (reference sequence). Trimming stripped 3 bases from V and 5 bases from J, with 17 bases between. The CDR3 sequence is 15 residues long. CDR3 region: CASSSALQDPYGYTF. The CDR3 DNA reads TGTGCCAGCAGCTCCGCCCTACAGGACCCGTATGGCTACACCTTC.

The V and J genes are TRBV11-1 and TRBJ2-5; 7 bases are a match to TRBD2. The J segment lost 5 bases and the V segment lost 7 bases, leaving 16 bases of the junction unmatched. Germline loops: CDR1 SGHAT, CDR2 FQDESV (reference sequence). The CDR3 is made up of 16 amino acids. The CDR3 is CASTHSRRLAGETQYF. CDR3 DNA: TGTGCCAGCACCCATTCTAGGAGACTAGCCGGGGAGACCCAGTACTTC.